These 26 T cell receptor beta chains came from one sample sequenced in a study of PD-1 blockade in classical Hodgkin lymphoma. After autologous stem cell transplantation all patients relapsed, and prior brentuximab vedotin exposure differed between cohorts. TCRdb's copy holds only in-frame clones and misses some; the assay was immunoSEQ multiplex PCR. The table records roughly 90,000 clones, 75% to 85% of them present only once. This material consisted of peripheral blood mononuclear cells (PBMCs), taken before the second cycle of nivolumab. The receptors shown here come from a human donor with classical Hodgkin lymphoma.

V is TRBV6-1 and J is TRBJ1-2; D may be TRBD1 (5 bases). V dropped 2 bases and J dropped 2 bases, with 12 bases sitting between them. Per the germline V gene, CDR1 is MNHNS and CDR2 is SASEGT. The CDR3 sequence is 15 residues long. CDR3 amino acids: CASSEKVAGNYGYTF. The CDR3 DNA reads TGTGCCAGCAGTGAAAAGGTCGCAGGGAACTATGGCTACACCTTC.

The chain links TRBV28 to TRBJ2-7; 10 bases are a match to TRBD2. Trimming at V came to 10 bases and at J to 4 bases, leaving 10 bases not matched to a gene. Germline assignment: CDR1 MDHEN and CDR2 SYDVKM. The CDR3 totals 14 residues. Written as DNA, the CDR3 is TGTGCCACGGTCGGGGGACTAGCGCCATACGAGCAGTACTTC. It specifies CATVGGLAPYEQYF.

This chain links TRBV29-1 with TRBJ2-7; the D is unclear. The V end lost 5 bases, the J end lost 1 base, and 9 bases lay between the germline ends. Germline CDR1 SQVTM, CDR2 ANQGSEA. The CDR3 runs to 12 residues. The CDR3 region is CSVSHGSYEQYF. For the CDR3, the DNA is TGCAGCGTTTCCCATGGGTCCTACGAGCAGTACTTC.

The CDR3: CASSLMTGGTGELFF. DNA for the CDR3: TGCGCCAGCAGCCTGATGACAGGGGGTACCGGGGAGCTGTTTTTT. V gene TRBV5-1 combines with J gene TRBJ2-2; 9 bases map to TRBD1. CDR1 is SGHRS and CDR2 is YFSETQ in the germline V gene. V lost 4 bases, J lost 5 bases, and 6 bases stayed unmatched. The CDR3 sequence is 15 residues long.

This clone was observed a few times. The chain uses TRBV30 and TRBJ2-7; the D gene is possibly TRBD1 (6 bases). The CDR3 contains 14 residues. Germline CDR1 GTSNPN, CDR2 SVGIG (reference sequence). V lost 1 base, J lost 0 bases, and 10 bases lay in between. CDR3 region: CAWSGTGYSYEQYF. The DNA of the CDR3 is TGTGCCTGGAGTGGAACAGGGTACTCCTACGAGCAGTACTTC.

The chain recombines TRBV6-1 with TRBJ2-7; perhaps TRBD2 as D (5 bases). The CDR3 sequence is 13 residues long. Germline V gene lookup returns CDR1 MNHNS and CDR2 SASEGT. The germline V and J ends were trimmed by 5 bases and 3 bases, with 11 bases remaining between them. This CDR3 is CASSTGELYEQYF. Written as DNA, the CDR3 is TGTGCCAGCAGTACCGGGGAACTCTACGAGCAGTACTTC.

This clone was seen once. The rearrangement links TRBV19 to TRBJ2-3; 8 bases align to TRBD2. This CDR3 contains 15 residues. V lost 6 bases, J lost 4 bases, and 9 bases stayed unmatched. CDR1 is LNHDA and CDR2 is SQIVND in the germline V gene (reference sequence). CDR3 amino acids: CASRTVGRGPDTQYF. CDR3 DNA: TGTGCCAGTAGAACGGTCGGGAGGGGTCCAGATACGCAGTATTTT.

This clone showed up just a few times. The chain combines TRBV5-6 with TRBJ2-7; D is uncertain. V was pared by 4 bases and J by 3 bases, with 5 bases between. The CDR3 covers 11 residues. Per germline, CDR1 SGHDT and CDR2 YYEEEE. The CDR3 DNA reads TGTGCCAGCAGCCAGAACTACGAGCAGTACTTC. Its protein product is CASSQNYEQYF. Variable domain in full (rest from reference TRBV5-6 and TRBJ2-7): DAGVTQSPTHLIKTRGQQVTLRCSPKSGHDTVSWYQQALGQGPQFIFQYYEEEERQRGNFPDRFSGHQFPNYSSELNVNALLLGDSALYLCASSQNYEQYFGPGTRLTVT.

V and J are TRBV6-1 and TRBJ2-7; 8 bases align to TRBD2. CDR1 is MNHNS, CDR2 SASEGT, per germline. J lost 6 bases, V lost 2 bases, and 15 bases had no gene match. The CDR3 has 17 residues. For the CDR3, the DNA is TGTGCCAGCAGTGAATCTGTAGGCGGGAGGATACCTTTCGAGCAGTACTTC. This gives the protein CASSESVGGRIPFEQYF.

The genes are TRBV5-1 and TRBJ2-1; D not resolved. Trimming took off 2 bases at V and 6 bases at J, with 12 bases between the two ends. Germline CDR1 and CDR2: SGHRS and YFSETQ. The CDR3 has 14 residues. The CDR3 bases are TGCGCCAGCAGCTTCCTTTACGGCGTCAATGAGCAGTTCTTC. It translates to CASSFLYGVNEQFF. Full variable domain (outside the CDR3, taken from reference TRBV5-1 and TRBJ2-1): KAGVTQTPRYLIKTRGQQVTLSCSPISGHRSVSWYQQTPGQGLQFLFEYFSETQRNKGNFPGRFSGRQFSNSRSEMNVSTLELGDSALYLCASSFLYGVNEQFFGPGTRLTVL.

This chain connects TRBV5-5 to TRBJ1-1, with D hard to call. Trimming shortened V by 3 bases and J by 5 bases, and 11 bases separated the two germline ends. Germline V gene data show CDR1 as SGHKS and CDR2 as YYEKEE (reference sequence). The CDR3 loop spans 13 amino acids. The CDR3 coding sequence is TGTGCCAGCAGCTCCCCCGGGCGGACTGAAGCTTTCTTT. Translating gives CASSSPGRTEAFF.

The chain carries TRBV7-3 and TRBJ2-7; 7 bases are shared with TRBD2. The ends lost 2 bases at V and 7 bases at J; junction bases unmatched: 5. Germline CDR1 SGHTA, CDR2 FQGTGA. The CDR3 sequence is 13 residues long. The CDR3 region has the DNA TGTGCCAGCAGCTTATCGGGAGGAGCTGAGCAGTACTTC. As protein: CASSLSGGAEQYF.

The chain couples TRBV18 to TRBJ2-5; D remains ambiguous. Trimming pared 6 bases from V and 1 base from J, leaving 6 bases between. CDR1 is KGHSH and CDR2 is LQKENI in the germline V gene. The CDR3 is made up of 12 amino acids. The CDR3 loop is CASSPTQETQYF. CDR3 bases: TGTGCCAGCTCCCCAACCCAAGAGACCCAGTACTTC.

This clone was counted once. The chain uses TRBV27 and TRBJ2-3, with D unresolved. The germline V and J ends were trimmed by 3 bases and 0 bases, with 13 bases remaining between them. CDR3 length: 16 amino acids. The germline V gene encodes CDR1 MNHEY and CDR2 SMNVEV (reference sequence). The DNA of the CDR3 is TGTGCCAGCAGTTTCGAGGCGGCTAGTAGCACAGATACGCAGTATTTT. Residues: CASSFEAASSTDTQYF.

The rearrangement joins TRBV10-3 to TRBJ2-1; D remains unclear. Trimming took 0 bases from V and 8 from J, leaving 14 bases between them. Germline CDR1 is ENHRY and CDR2 is SYGVKD. The CDR3 length is 15 residues. CDR3 amino acids: CAISESLLNTDEQFF. The CDR3 DNA sequence: TGTGCCATCAGTGAGTCGTTGCTAAACACCGATGAGCAGTTCTTC.

This chain connects TRBV6-1 to TRBJ1-1; tentative D call: TRBD1 (6 bases). This CDR3 has 15 amino acids. The V gene lost 2 bases and the J gene lost 4 bases, with 14 bases spanning the gap. CDR1 and CDR2 (germline): MNHNS, SASEGT. The CDR3 DNA is TGTGCCAGCAGTGAACGGGGGGCGTGGGGCACTGAAGCTTTCTTT. Amino acids: CASSERGAWGTEAFF.

The chain employs TRBV15 and TRBJ1-3, with TRBD1 as a possible D gene (5 bases). V lost 6 bases to trimming and J lost 0 bases, with 18 bases between them. The CDR3 contains 17 residues. CDR1 LNHNV and CDR2 YYDKDF come from the germline V gene (reference sequence). For the CDR3, the DNA is TGTGCCACCAGTGCGCTGGCCGGGGGAATCTCTGGAAACACCATATATTTT. The encoded protein is CATSALAGGISGNTIYF. The complete variable domain, with remaining parts taken from reference TRBV15 and TRBJ1-3, reads DAMVIQNPRYQVTQFGKPVTLSCSQTLNHNVMYWYQQKSSQAPKLLFHYYDKDFNNEADTPDNFQSRRPNTSFCFLDIRSPGLGDTAMYLCATSALAGGISGNTIYFGEGSWLTVV.

The V and J genes are TRBV5-1 and TRBJ1-2; possibly TRBD1 for D (5 bases). There are 14 residues in the CDR3. V gave up 0 bases and J gave up 4 bases, with 10 bases separating them. Per the germline V gene, CDR1 is SGHRS and CDR2 is YFSETQ. The CDR3 nucleotides read TGCGCCAGCAGCTTGGAGGGGCCTCTCTATGGCTACACCTTC. This translates into CASSLEGPLYGYTF.

This clone has more than one count but fewer than ten. The chain links TRBV2 to TRBJ2-6; 11 bases fit TRBD1. Trimming at V came to 8 bases and at J to 0 bases, leaving 6 bases not matched to a gene. The CDR3 is 17 residues long. Germline V CDR1 and CDR2: SNHLY, FYNNEI. As DNA, the CDR3 is TGTGCCAGCGAACCCGGGACAGGGGGCTCTGGGGCCAACGTCCTGACTTTC. Encoded protein: CASEPGTGGSGANVLTF.

This clone turned up a few times. The chain recombines TRBV10-3 with TRBJ2-3; the D is unclear. V was trimmed by 0 bases and J by 5 bases, leaving 3 bases between them. Germline assignment: CDR1 ENHRY and CDR2 SYGVKD. CDR3 size: 12 residues. CDR3 in amino acids: CAISESKDTQYF. The CDR3 nucleotides read TGTGCCATCAGTGAGTCGAAAGATACGCAGTATTTT.

This chain uses TRBV11-2 with TRBJ2-5, with TRBD1 as a possible D gene (5 bases). The CDR3 totals 15 residues. The germline V gene encodes CDR1 SGHAT and CDR2 FQNNGV. Trimming left V 4 bases short and J 0 bases short, with 12 bases between. The CDR3 here is CASSYRTPNQETQYF. The CDR3, as DNA: TGTGCCAGCAGCTATAGGACACCAAACCAAGAGACCCAGTACTTC.

In nucleotides, the CDR3 is TGCGCCAGCAGCTTGGACGGACAGCCTGAAATAGCCAAAAACATTCAGTACTTC. Translating gives CASSLDGQPEIAKNIQYF. This chain connects TRBV5-1 to TRBJ2-4; D is possibly TRBD1 (6 bases). This CDR3 comprises 18 residues. The germline V gene has CDR1 SGHRS and CDR2 YFSETQ. Trimming left V 0 bases short and J 0 bases short, with 16 bases between.

This clone was observed a handful of times. The chain employs TRBV23-1 and TRBJ2-2; D not certain. TRBV23-1 is labeled an ORF, and its function is uncertain. CDR3 length equals 14 residues. V was trimmed by 2 bases and J by 7 bases, leaving 11 bases between them. DNA of the CDR3: TGCGCCAGCAGTCAAGGACCGAAGGGCGGGGAGCTGTTTTTT. Translation: CASSQGPKGGELFF.

This chain uses TRBV5-1 with TRBJ1-2; 9 bases match TRBD1. The CDR3 is 14 amino acids. The germline gives CDR1 SGHRS, CDR2 YFSETQ. V shed 4 bases, J shed 3 bases, and the junction held 4 bases outside the gene matches. Here the CDR3 DNA reads TGCGCCAGCAGCCGACAGGGGGTGGACTATGGCTACACCTTC. This sequence encodes CASSRQGVDYGYTF.

The CDR3 spells CASAGGLAEYNEQFF. The CDR3 DNA sequence: TGTGCCAGCGCGGGGGGGCTAGCGGAATACAATGAGCAGTTCTTC. The chain recombines TRBV2 with TRBJ2-1, with 9 bases fitting TRBD2. Germline V gives CDR1 SNHLY, CDR2 FYNNEI. There are 15 residues in the CDR3. J lost 4 bases, V lost 8 bases, and 9 bases had no gene match. The variable domain in full, with the rest retrieved from reference TRBV2 and TRBJ2-1, is EPEVTQTPSHQVTQMGQEVILRCVPISNHLYFYWYRQILGQKVEFLVSFYNNEISEKSEIFDDQFSVERPDGSNFTLKIRSTKLEDSAMYFCASAGGLAEYNEQFFGPGTRLTVL.

In this sample, this clone turned up once. The rearrangement links TRBV28 to TRBJ2-2; 10 bases are shared with TRBD2. This CDR3 spans 15 amino acids. Trimming took 6 bases from V and 4 from J; bases not matched to a gene: 5. Germline CDR1 MDHEN, CDR2 SYDVKM. The CDR3 reads CASRAGGPSTGELFF. In nucleotides, the CDR3 is TGTGCCAGCAGAGCGGGAGGGCCCAGCACCGGGGAGCTGTTTTTT.